This T cell receptor (beta chain) came from a study of cytomegalovirus exposure and HLA in healthy donors. It was with 60 Vbeta and 13 Jbeta primers that the PCR ran. Some clones are missing from TCRdb's copy, which holds only in-frame ones; the method was immunoSEQ multiplex PCR. The repertoire holds about 220,000 clones, with about 77% as singletons. Nominally healthy donors provided the samples, though records likely missed some immune exposures. From germline, CDR1 is SEHNR and CDR2 FQNEAQ (reference sequence). V trimming: 7 bases; J trimming: 3 bases; junction bases outside the gene matches: 6. CDR3 size: 14 residues.

What was sequenced was PBMCs. The receptor was isolated from a woman in her 30s in good health and CMV-seronegative. The V call is TRBV7-9, the J call TRBJ2-5; 9 bases are a match to TRBD2. CDR3 amino acids: CASNWGLAEETQYF. The DNA of the CDR3 is TGTGCCAGCAACTGGGGACTAGCCGAAGAGACCCAGTACTTC.